The next 27 T cell receptor beta chains were all read from a single sample in a study of blood T cell repertoires in COVID-19. Measured with immunoSEQ multiplex PCR; TCRdb has only the in-frame clones, and not every one. The sample holds some 200,000 clones, 75% to 90% seen once. Sequencing was performed on peripheral blood. Receptors originate from a woman aged 55 to 70 with acute or convalescent COVID-19.

The chain couples TRBV5-1 to TRBJ1-2, with 7 bases fitting TRBD1. Germline CDR1 reads SGHRS; CDR2 reads YFSETQ. CDR3 size: 15 residues. The trim removed 4 bases at V and 3 bases at J, leaving 9 bases unmatched. CDR3 sequence: CASSPTGALYYGYTF. The CDR3 DNA is TGCGCCAGCAGCCCCACAGGGGCGCTGTACTATGGCTACACCTTC.

The chain has TRBV27 and TRBJ1-2, with D tentatively TRBD1 (5 bases). Trimming left V 5 bases short and J 6 bases short, with 16 bases between. Per germline, CDR1 MNHEY and CDR2 SMNVEV (reference sequence). The CDR3 totals 14 residues. The CDR3 nucleotides read TGTGCCAGCAGTATACAGGACGGTGTTCATGGCTACACCTTC. The encoded protein is CASSIQDGVHGYTF.

The chain recombines TRBV28 with TRBJ1-3, with TRBD1 as a possible D gene (5 bases). The CDR3 sequence is 14 residues long. Trimming left V 5 bases short and J 0 bases short, with 8 bases between. From germline, CDR1 is MDHEN and CDR2 SYDVKM. The CDR3 loop reads CASSRGGSGNTIYF. The CDR3, as DNA: TGTGCCAGCAGTCGCGGGGGCTCTGGAAACACCATATATTTT.

The chain is built from TRBV10-3 and TRBJ1-1; possible D gene TRBD1, 6 bases. Germline-derived CDR1 and CDR2 are ENHRY and SYGVKD. The CDR3 loop spans 13 amino acids. V was cut by 9 bases and J by 1 base, with 12 bases left in between. CDR3 region: CAMTQGSNTEAFF. The CDR3 bases are TGTGCCATGACACAGGGATCGAACACTGAAGCTTTCTTT.

The V gene is TRBV6-5, the J gene TRBJ1-2, with 8 bases that match TRBD1. The junction had 15 bases not matched to a gene; V was cut back by 4 bases and J by 8 bases. The CDR3 has 16 amino acids. Germline CDR1 reads MNHEY; CDR2 reads SVGAGI. The chain's CDR3 is CASSSPDRGDAWGYTF. The DNA for the CDR3 is TGTGCCAGCAGTTCCCCCGACAGGGGAGATGCCTGGGGCTACACCTTC.

The chain uses TRBV7-6 and TRBJ1-1; D call uncertain. V was trimmed by 5 bases and J by 2 bases, leaving 9 bases between them. This CDR3 has 13 amino acids. Germline CDR1 SGHVS, CDR2 FNYEAQ. The CDR3 region is CASSADLNTEAFF. The CDR3 region has the DNA TGTGCCAGCAGCGCAGATCTTAACACTGAAGCTTTCTTT. The entire variable domain, with the rest obtained from reference TRBV7-6 and TRBJ1-1, is as follows: GAGVSQSPRYKVTKRGQDVALRCDPISGHVSLYWYRQALGQGPEFLTYFNYEAQQDKSGLPNDRFSAERPEGSISTLTIQRTEQRDSAMYRCASSADLNTEAFFGQGTRLTVV.

V and J are TRBV6-5 and TRBJ2-5; 7 bases are shared with TRBD1. The CDR3 contains 13 residues. Trimming cost V 8 bases and J 8 bases; bases outside gene matches: 11. Germline CDR1 is MNHEY and CDR2 is SVGAGI. Here the CDR3 DNA reads TGTGCCAGCGGAAGGACAGGAGAGTCAACCCAGTACTTC. Its protein product is CASGRTGESTQYF.

The V gene is TRBV7-2, the J gene TRBJ1-3, with D possibly TRBD1 on 5 matching bases. Per germline, CDR1 SGHTA and CDR2 FQGNSA. The CDR3 is 15 amino acids. V lost 5 bases and J lost 2, with 13 bases in between. CDR3: CASSPQQVTGNTIYF. The CDR3 coding sequence is TGTGCCAGCAGCCCCCAACAGGTGACTGGAAACACCATATATTTT.

Only one count was recorded for this clone. V gene TRBV7-9 combines with J gene TRBJ1-1, with D maybe TRBD1 (6 bases). Looked up from germline, CDR1 is SEHNR and CDR2 is FQNEAQ (reference sequence). The CDR3 runs 16 residues. V lost 4 bases and J lost 3, with 18 bases in between. The CDR3 protein is CASSSGWGGFDTEAFF. CDR3 nucleotides: TGTGCCAGCAGCTCCGGCTGGGGGGGCTTTGACACTGAAGCTTTCTTT.

V gene TRBV11-3 combines with J gene TRBJ2-1; D perhaps matches TRBD2 (5 bases). CDR1 is SGHNT, CDR2 YENEEA, per germline. This CDR3 contains 13 residues. Trimming removed 5 bases at V and 9 bases at J, with 14 bases between. The CDR3 is CASSGYSAAEQFF. As DNA, the CDR3 is TGTGCCAGCAGCGGGTATAGCGCGGCTGAGCAGTTCTTC.

This rearrangement joins TRBV2 to TRBJ1-1, with TRBD1 identical over 10 bases. The CDR3 contains 14 residues. J was trimmed by 5 bases and V by 10 bases; bases with no gene match: 10. Germline V gives CDR1 SNHLY, CDR2 FYNNEI. The CDR3 coding sequence is TGTGCCACCCAGGGGGACAGGGGTGAAACTGAAGCTTTCTTT. Translated: CATQGDRGETEAFF.

The chain employs TRBV28 and TRBJ2-7; 8 bases map to TRBD2. The CDR3 contains 15 residues. J lost 8 bases, V lost 5 bases, and 14 bases had no gene match. Germline V gives CDR1 MDHEN, CDR2 SYDVKM. CDR3 protein: CASSTGGVGSTKQYF. CDR3 sequence (DNA): TGTGCCAGCAGTACCGGGGGGGTTGGATCTACGAAGCAGTACTTC.

There are a few counts of this clone. Other DNA sequences in this specimen translate into the identical CDR3. The rearrangement links TRBV6-4 to TRBJ1-1, with unresolved D. The CDR3 has 14 amino acids. Per the germline V gene, CDR1 is MRHNA and CDR2 is SNTAGT. Trimming took off 6 bases at V and 1 base at J, with 12 bases between the two ends. CDR3 protein: CASSPSPGNTEAFF. For the CDR3, the DNA is TGTGCCAGCAGCCCTTCCCCGGGGAACACTGAAGCTTTCTTT.

The genes are TRBV6-6 and TRBJ1-1; 7 nucleotides match TRBD1. The CDR3 spans 15 residues. Germline V gene data show CDR1 as MNHNY and CDR2 as SVGAGI (reference sequence). The V gene end was trimmed by 7 bases and the J gene end by 4 bases; junction bases not matched to a gene: 12. CDR3 sequence reads: CASTLPPTGATEAFF. As DNA, the CDR3 is TGTGCCAGCACTCTACCGCCAACAGGGGCCACTGAAGCTTTCTTT.

This chain links TRBV12-2 with TRBJ2-7; the D call TRBD2 from the table was never checked on the DNA. TRBV12-2 is termed a pseudogene. The CDR3 is made up of 18 amino acids. CDR3: CASRLPLAGGPRTYEQYV. DNA of the CDR3: TGTGCAAGTCGCTTACCGCTAGCGGGAGGGCCTAGGACCTACGAGCAGTACGTC.

The chain recombines TRBV19 with TRBJ1-6; 9 nucleotides line up with TRBD1. Germline V gives CDR1 LNHDA, CDR2 SQIVND (reference sequence). The CDR3 runs to 16 residues. V gave up 5 bases and J gave up 9 bases; unmatched junction bases: 11. The chain's CDR3 is CASSFAGKTGGSPLHF. Here the CDR3 DNA reads TGTGCCAGTAGTTTCGCCGGGAAGACAGGGGGTTCACCCCTCCACTTT.

The chain joins TRBV27 to TRBJ1-1; D gene ambiguous. The length of the CDR3 is 13 residues. The V end was cut by 5 bases, the J end by 5 bases, with 12 bases between. Germline-derived CDR1 and CDR2 are MNHEY and SMNVEV (reference sequence). CDR3 bases: TGTGCCAGCAGTCCCCGAATACAAACTGAAGCTTTCTTT. It translates to CASSPRIQTEAFF.

The rearrangement joins TRBV6-5 to TRBJ1-1, with 11 bases lining up with TRBD1. CDR3 length: 14 amino acids. CDR1 is MNHEY, CDR2 SVGAGI, per germline. V was clipped by 6 bases and J by 3 bases; unmatched bases: 3. The CDR3 sequence: CASSTGQGDTEAFF. The CDR3 DNA follows: TGTGCCAGCAGCACGGGACAGGGGGACACTGAAGCTTTCTTT.

This clone was recorded only once. V gene TRBV5-1 combines with J gene TRBJ1-1; D is undetermined. This CDR3 has 15 amino acids. Germline CDR1 and CDR2: SGHRS and YFSETQ. Trimming removed 3 bases at V and 5 bases at J, with 17 bases between. Here the CDR3 reads CASSSLSGRRTEAFF. CDR3 nucleotides: TGCGCCAGCAGCTCCCTATCCGGGAGGCGGACTGAAGCTTTCTTT.

The chain is built from TRBV4-1 and TRBJ1-3; D uncertain. V shed 0 bases and J shed 0 bases, with 9 bases lying between them. Germline values: CDR1 MGHRA, CDR2 YSYEKL. CDR3 size: 16 residues. The DNA of the CDR3 is TGCGCCAGCAGCCAAGAATTACGGGTCTCTGGAAACACCATATATTTT. Protein sequence: CASSQELRVSGNTIYF.

This chain connects TRBV9 to TRBJ2-7; D is ambiguous. There are 13 residues in the CDR3. Between the trimmed V and J ends, which lost 2 bases and 5 bases, there was a span of 11 bases. The germline CDR1 and CDR2 sequences are SGDLS and YYNGEE. This chain's CDR3 is CASSVGPLDEQYF. The DNA for the CDR3 is TGTGCCAGCAGCGTTGGCCCCTTGGACGAGCAGTACTTC.

This clone was found a few times. V gene TRBV5-4 combines with J gene TRBJ2-1, with 13 nucleotides matching TRBD2. This CDR3 has 15 amino acids. The V gene end was trimmed by 4 bases and the J gene end by 6 bases; junction bases not matched to a gene: 4. In germline, CDR1 is SGHNT, CDR2 YYREEE (reference sequence). CDR3 amino acids: CASSLRTSGGNEQFF. In DNA form, the CDR3 reads TGTGCCAGCAGCCTGAGGACTAGCGGGGGCAATGAGCAGTTCTTC.

The chain employs TRBV1 and TRBJ1-4; TRBD1 reflects the table's D call only, with no check against the DNA. TRBV1 has pseudogene status. The CDR3 spans 19 residues. The DNA of the CDR3 is TGCACCAGCAGCCAAGATGAGGAGACGGGGACAGTATCAAATGAAAAACTGTTTTTT. It codes for CTSSQDEETGTVSNEKLFF.

The chain links TRBV27 to TRBJ2-7, with TRBD2 as a possible D gene (5 bases). Germline V gene data show CDR1 as MNHEY and CDR2 as SMNVEV (reference sequence). This CDR3 has 14 residues. Trimming removed 4 bases from V and 4 bases from J, with 14 bases in between. CDR3 sequence reads: CASSSAGYTYEQYF. The CDR3 nucleotides are TGTGCCAGCAGTTCGGCGGGTTATACGTACGAGCAGTACTTC.

This chain joins TRBV30 and TRBJ2-5; 11 bases fit TRBD2. This CDR3 region has 15 residues. Trimming removed 4 bases from V and 4 bases from J; junction bases left unmatched: 8. From germline, CDR1 is GTSNPN and CDR2 SVGIG (reference sequence). DNA of the CDR3: TGTGCCTGGACTCAACTTGGACTAGCGGGAGAGACCCAGTACTTC. Encoded protein: CAWTQLGLAGETQYF. Full variable domain (missing parts from reference TRBV30 and TRBJ2-5): SQTIHQWPATLVQPVGSPLSLECTVEGTSNPNLYWYRQAAGRGLQLLFYSVGIGQISSEVPQNLSASRPQDRQFILSSKKLLLSDSGFYLCAWTQLGLAGETQYFGPGTRLLVL.

The sample holds one count of this clone. J is TRBJ1-5 and V is TRBV27; D remains ambiguous. V was clipped by 5 bases and J by 6 bases, with 11 bases between them. From germline, CDR1 is MNHEY and CDR2 SMNVEV (reference sequence). The CDR3 has 13 amino acids. CDR3: CASSDGRGQPQHF. The CDR3 DNA reads TGTGCCAGCAGTGACGGTCGGGGTCAGCCCCAGCATTTT.

This chain connects TRBV9 to TRBJ1-3; D is possibly TRBD1 (6 bases). Germline assignment: CDR1 SGDLS and CDR2 YYNGEE. The length of the CDR3 is 15 residues. Trimming pared 2 bases from V and 2 bases from J, leaving 11 bases between. In DNA form, the CDR3 reads TGTGCCAGCAGCGTCGAACAGGGTCCTGGAAACACCATATATTTT. The encoded protein is CASSVEQGPGNTIYF.